These T cell receptor beta chains were read from a single sample in a study of cytomegalovirus exposure and HLA in healthy donors. Repertoires were generated with immunoSEQ multiplex PCR, while TCRdb's copy carries only in-frame clones and drops some. Here the sample spans about 180,000 clones, around 75% being singletons. The sequencing input was PBMCs. The receptors were sampled from a male donor in good health and CMV-seronegative. The CDR3 runs from the conserved cysteine through the conserved F or W. The D gene is left open where the match is weak. Not all rows give a size; the values are once, few, many and, for expanded clones, a class.

V	D	J	size	CDR3	DNA
TRBV6-5	.	TRBJ1-4	once	CASSFGESASGGLFF	TGTGCCAGCAGTTTCGGGGAATCGGCCAGTGGTGGGCTGTTTTTT
TRBV30	.	TRBJ1-5	.	CAWSRASNQPQHF	TGTGCCTGGAGTCGCGCTTCCAATCAGCCCCAGCATTTT
TRBV28	TRBD1	TRBJ1-5	.	CASSYRDRGHQPQHF	TGTGCCAGCAGTTATCGGGACAGGGGACATCAGCCCCAGCATTTT
TRBV6-7	TRBD2	TRBJ2-4	few	CARPTTSRAYSLAKNIQYF	TGTGCCAGACCTACGACTAGCCGGGCTTACTCTCTAGCCAAAAACATTCAGTACTTC
TRBV10-1	.	TRBJ2-5	.	CASSEWFEETQYF	TGCGCCAGCAGTGAGTGGTTTGAGGAGACCCAGTACTTC
TRBV6-5	TRBD1	TRBJ1-3	.	CASSGTVEGNTIYF	TGTGCCAGCAGTGGGACAGTGGAGGGGAACACCATATATTTT
TRBV10-3	.	TRBJ2-7	.	CAITSTGEGDEQYF	TGTGCCATCACCTCGACAGGCGAGGGGGACGAGCAGTACTTC
TRBV28	.	TRBJ1-2	.	CASSPPSAEGANYGYTF	TGTGCCAGCAGTCCTCCCTCGGCGGAGGGCGCTAACTATGGCTACACCTTC
TRBV11-2	TRBD2	TRBJ2-7	.	CASSFFRGLAGAYEQYF	TGTGCCAGCAGCTTCTTTAGGGGACTAGCGGGAGCTTACGAGCAGTACTTC
TRBV11-2	.	TRBJ2-1	.	CASSLDFGRANEQFF	TGTGCCAGCAGCTTAGATTTCGGCAGGGCCAATGAGCAGTTCTTC
TRBV28	TRBD1	TRBJ1-5	.	CASRGRQGIQPQHF	TGTGCCAGCAGGGGTCGACAGGGGATTCAGCCCCAGCATTTT
TRBV28	.	TRBJ2-7	.	CASSFRRSTEQYF	TGTGCCAGCAGTTTCAGGCGCAGCACCGAGCAGTACTTC
TRBV28	.	TRBJ2-2	.	CASSLNTGELFF	TGTGCCAGCAGTCTAAACACCGGGGAGCTGTTTTTT
TRBV2	TRBD1	TRBJ1-5	.	CASARDSGNQPQHF	TGTGCCAGTGCCCGGGACAGCGGCAATCAGCCCCAGCATTTT
TRBV9	TRBD1	TRBJ2-3	few	CASSSRQGVGTDTQYF	TGTGCCAGCAGCTCCCGACAGGGAGTAGGCACAGATACGCAGTATTTT
TRBV30	TRBD1	TRBJ1-2	.	CAWNRDRPYGYTF	TGTGCCTGGAATCGGGACAGACCCTATGGCTACACCTTC
TRBV30	TRBD1	TRBJ1-6	.	CAFSLETGNSPLHF	TGTGCCTTCTCCCTGGAGACAGGGAATTCACCCCTCCACTTT
TRBV2	.	TRBJ2-1	.	CASIADNYNEQFF	TGTGCCAGCATAGCGGACAACTACAATGAGCAGTTCTTC
TRBV28	TRBD1	TRBJ1-5	.	CASSTSGTGGGQPQHF	TGTGCCAGCAGTACCTCCGGGACAGGGGGCGGTCAGCCCCAGCATTTT
TRBV27	.	TRBJ2-7	.	CASSLGSDYEQYF	TGTGCCAGCAGCCTCGGGAGCGACTACGAGCAGTACTTC
TRBV29-1	TRBD1	TRBJ1-1	.	CSVRSVGGGGKGYTEAFF	TGCAGCGTTCGGTCAGTAGGCGGAGGGGGCAAGGGTTACACTGAAGCTTTCTTT
TRBV5-1	.	TRBJ1-5	.	CASSLGGYSNQPQHF	TGCGCCAGCAGCTTAGGAGGTTATAGCAATCAGCCCCAGCATTTT
TRBV7-9	TRBD1	TRBJ2-5	once	CASSLAGQEGQTQYF	TGTGCCAGCAGCTTAGCGGGACAGGAGGGACAGACCCAGTACTTC
TRBV27	TRBD1	TRBJ1-5	few	CASSQTGGGRPQHF	TGTGCCAGCAGCCAGACAGGGGGCGGGAGGCCCCAGCATTTT
TRBV28	TRBD2	TRBJ2-1	.	CASSLNPPSGRAFEQFF	TGTGCCAGCAGTTTAAACCCACCTAGCGGGAGGGCCTTTGAGCAGTTCTTC
TRBV4-1	TRBD1	TRBJ2-1	.	CASSQEAGQGWGDEQFF	TGCGCCAGCAGCCAAGAAGCGGGACAGGGTTGGGGGGATGAGCAGTTCTTC
TRBV6-5	.	TRBJ1-1	few	CASSEQGANTEAFF	TGTGCCAGCAGCGAACAGGGAGCGAACACTGAAGCTTTCTTT
TRBV5-1	TRBD2	TRBJ2-5	.	CASSPHQRELGETQYF	TGCGCCAGCAGCCCTCACCAGCGGGAGTTGGGAGAGACCCAGTACTTC
TRBV5-1	.	TRBJ2-1	.	CASSLETREQFF	TGCGCCAGCAGCTTGGAAACCCGGGAGCAGTTCTTC
TRBV19	.	TRBJ2-1	.	CASSIGSRGSYNEQFF	TGTGCCAGTAGTATAGGCTCGCGGGGCTCCTACAATGAGCAGTTCTTC
TRBV27	TRBD1	TRBJ1-5	.	CASSLGQGAQHF	TGTGCCAGCAGCCTCGGACAGGGAGCCCAGCATTTT
TRBV6-6	.	TRBJ1-5	.	CASSYQETGPQHF	TGTGCCAGCAGTTACCAAGAGACAGGGCCCCAGCATTTT
TRBV2	.	TRBJ1-6	.	CASSEGARGSPLHF	TGTGCCAGCAGTGAAGGGGCGCGGGGTTCACCCCTCCACTTT
TRBV7-2	TRBD1	TRBJ1-1	.	CASGQGSNTEAFF	TGTGCCAGCGGACAGGGGTCGAACACTGAAGCTTTCTTT
TRBV27	TRBD2	TRBJ2-1	.	CASSFFSAGVTEQFF	TGTGCCAGCAGTTTTTTTTCTGCGGGAGTAACTGAGCAGTTCTTC
TRBV6-5	TRBD1	TRBJ1-1	.	CASSKPGQASTEAFF	TGTGCCAGCAGTAAACCGGGACAGGCGAGCACTGAAGCTTTCTTT
TRBV27	.	TRBJ1-1	once	CASSLFPPGDGTEAFF	TGTGCCAGCAGTTTATTTCCCCCAGGGGATGGAACTGAAGCTTTCTTT
TRBV5-1	TRBD2	TRBJ2-1	.	CASSPGLADSFFF	TGCGCCAGCAGCCCTGGACTAGCGGATTCCTTTTTCTTC
TRBV28	.	TRBJ1-1	.	CASSLRRTAYTEAFF	TGTGCCAGCAGTTTAAGGCGGACAGCTTACACTGAAGCTTTCTTT